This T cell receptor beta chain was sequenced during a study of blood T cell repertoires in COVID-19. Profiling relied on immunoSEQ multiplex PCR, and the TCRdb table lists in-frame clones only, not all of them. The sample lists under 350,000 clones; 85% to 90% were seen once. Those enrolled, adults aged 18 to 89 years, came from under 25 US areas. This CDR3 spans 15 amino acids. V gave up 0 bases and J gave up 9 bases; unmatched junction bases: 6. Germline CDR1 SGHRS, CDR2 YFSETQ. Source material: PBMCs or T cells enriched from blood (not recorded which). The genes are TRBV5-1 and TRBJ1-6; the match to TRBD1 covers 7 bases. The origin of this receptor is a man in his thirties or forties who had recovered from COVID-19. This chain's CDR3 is CASSLAWDRFSPLHF. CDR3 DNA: TGCGCCAGCAGCTTGGCTTGGGACAGATTTTCACCCCTCCACTTT.